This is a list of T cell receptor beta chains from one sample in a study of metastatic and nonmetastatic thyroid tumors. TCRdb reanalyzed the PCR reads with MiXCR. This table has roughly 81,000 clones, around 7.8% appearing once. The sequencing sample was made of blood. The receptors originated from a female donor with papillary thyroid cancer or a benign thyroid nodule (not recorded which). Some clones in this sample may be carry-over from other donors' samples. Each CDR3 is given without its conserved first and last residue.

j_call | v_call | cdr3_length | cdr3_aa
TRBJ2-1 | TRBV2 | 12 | ASSRGGEYNEQF
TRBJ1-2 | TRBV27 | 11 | ASSLGANYGYT
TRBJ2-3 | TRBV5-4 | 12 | ASRSLYSADTQY
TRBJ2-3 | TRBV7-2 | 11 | ASSLGSDRDLY
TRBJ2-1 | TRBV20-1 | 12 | SVTSGGEVNEQF
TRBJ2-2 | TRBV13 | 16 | ASSDLGRATQNTGELF
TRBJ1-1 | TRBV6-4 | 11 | ASSDSGHTEAF
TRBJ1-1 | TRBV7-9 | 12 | ASIKAGGGGEAF
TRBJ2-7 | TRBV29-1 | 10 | SVQVVGYEQY
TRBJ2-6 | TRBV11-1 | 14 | ASSKGRDSGANVLT
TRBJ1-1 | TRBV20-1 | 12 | SASLGTSNTEAF
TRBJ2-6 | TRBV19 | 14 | ASTNLKRSGANVLT
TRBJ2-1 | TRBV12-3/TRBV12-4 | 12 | ASSSGPSYNEQF
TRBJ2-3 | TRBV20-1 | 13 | SASPTSGGPDTQY
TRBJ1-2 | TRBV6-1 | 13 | ASIGTGGQSYGYT
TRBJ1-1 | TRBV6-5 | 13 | ASSYSGPGDTEAF